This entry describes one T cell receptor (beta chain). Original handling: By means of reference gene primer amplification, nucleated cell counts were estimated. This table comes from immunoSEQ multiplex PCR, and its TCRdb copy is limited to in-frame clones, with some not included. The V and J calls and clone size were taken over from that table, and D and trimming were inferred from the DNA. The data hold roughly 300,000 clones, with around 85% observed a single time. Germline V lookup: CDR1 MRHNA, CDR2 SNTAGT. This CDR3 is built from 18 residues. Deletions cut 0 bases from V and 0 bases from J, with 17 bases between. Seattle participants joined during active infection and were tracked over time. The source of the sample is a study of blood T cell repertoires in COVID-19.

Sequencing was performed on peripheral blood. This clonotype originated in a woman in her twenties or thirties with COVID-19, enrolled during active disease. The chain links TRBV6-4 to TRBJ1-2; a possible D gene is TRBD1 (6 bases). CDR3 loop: CASSDSKGLTGTNYGYTF. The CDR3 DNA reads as TGTGCCAGCAGTGACTCGAAAGGGTTGACAGGTACTAACTATGGCTACACCTTC.